The 15 T cell receptor beta chains reported below all come from one sample, sequenced in a study of CD8 T cells in ankylosing spondylitis (dated by TCRdb to 2016 to 2017). The library was generated by 5' RACE. The instrument given in TCRdb is Illumina HiSeq 2500. Using fastp trimming at Q25 and MiXCR clonotype assembly, TCRdb reanalyzed the public sequencing data and kept in-frame beta chains. Every entry covers one CDR3 protein and lists the most common genes and DNA from its rows. The table for this sample lists a few hundred thousand distinct CDR3 sequences; more than 9% of them were counted only once. Clones ranked in the top ten supply roughly a tenth of the sample. Material: blood, either unsorted or a sorted T cell fraction (not recorded which). These receptors all come from a female donor with ankylosing spondylitis or in good health (not recorded which).

This clonotype was recorded many times. The CDR3 protein is CASSQLPLAYEQYF. CDR3 nucleotide sequence: TGCGCCAGCAGCCAACTACCCTTGGCCTACGAGCAGTACTTC. The chain combines TRBV4-1 with TRBJ2-7, with D uncertain. Germline V gene sequence: CDR1 MGHRA, CDR2 YSYEKL. V was clipped by 2 bases and J by 2 bases, with 10 bases between them. The CDR3 totals 14 residues.

Many counts were recorded for this clonotype. The chain is built from TRBV6-1 and TRBJ2-2, with unresolved D. V lost 5 bases to trimming and J lost 6 bases, with 10 bases between them. This CDR3 has 13 residues. The germline V gene has CDR1 MNHNS and CDR2 SASEGT. DNA of the CDR3: TGTGCCAGCAGTCGCAGCGAGGCCGGGGAGCTGTTTTTT. It is translated as CASSRSEAGELFF.

About this clonotype itself: A much larger clone differs from this one at a single base, so this may be a read error. The J gene is TRBJ2-1, the V gene TRBV7-9, with D perhaps TRBD2 (7 bases). The CDR3 sequence is 13 residues long. The germline V gene has CDR1 SEHNR and CDR2 FQNEAQ (reference sequence). This CDR3 reads CASSLAGGRQQLF. CDR3 DNA: TGTGCCAGCAGCTTAGCGGGGGGGCGCCAGCAGCTCTTC.

This clonotype was detected many times. The chain carries TRBV20-1 and TRBJ2-1, with D hard to call. The V and J ends lost 2 bases and 0 bases respectively, with 8 bases between them. There are 14 residues in the CDR3. Germline V lookup: CDR1 DFQATT, CDR2 SNEGSKA (reference sequence). Here the CDR3 DNA reads TGCAGTGCTAGACACTACCGCTCCTACAATGAGCAGTTCTTC. Its protein is CSARHYRSYNEQFF.

CDR3 nucleotides: TGTGCCAGCAGCCCCGACAGGGCAGGCACAGATACGCAGTATTTT. It is translated as CASSPDRAGTDTQYF. The V gene is TRBV7-9, the J gene TRBJ2-3, with 7 bases identical to TRBD1. From germline, CDR1 is SEHNR and CDR2 FQNEAQ (reference sequence). The J segment lost 1 base and the V segment lost 5 bases, leaving 6 bases of the junction unmatched. The CDR3 loop spans 15 amino acids.

This clonotype was detected only a few times. V and J are TRBV20-1 and TRBJ2-5, with 10 bases lining up with TRBD2. Germline V CDR1 and CDR2: DFQATT, SNEGSKA (reference sequence). CDR3 length equals 15 residues. V dropped 0 bases and J dropped 4; count of bases not matched to a gene: 5. This CDR3 reads CSARELGLALETQYF. For the CDR3, the DNA is TGCAGTGCTAGAGAATTGGGACTAGCGTTAGAGACCCAGTACTTC.

This clonotype was detected ten times or more. The chain links TRBV20-1 to TRBJ1-5; TRBD1 might be the D (5 bases). CDR3 length equals 15 residues. Germline values: CDR1 DFQATT, CDR2 SNEGSKA (reference sequence). V was shortened by 1 base and J by 2 bases, with 12 bases between the two germline ends. This CDR3 reads CSARVQGGGNQPQHF. CDR3 bases: TGCAGTGCTAGAGTTCAGGGTGGCGGCAATCAGCCCCAGCATTTT.

As concerns this clonotype: At one of its ends the junction is not consistent with the germline gene, which may arise from a read error. The chain uses TRBV4-1 and TRBJ1-6, with D unclear. Germline lookup yields CDR1 MGHRA and CDR2 YSYEKL. This CDR3 comprises 16 residues. The CDR3 region is CASSQVPNSYNSPHHF. The CDR3 nucleotides read TGCGCCAGCAGCCAAGTCCCAAACTCCTATAATTCACCCCACCACTTT.

Comments on this clonotype: This may stem from a read error, because a much larger clone lies one nucleotide away. This rearrangement joins TRBV10-3 to TRBJ1-5; a possible D gene is TRBD1 (6 bases). The germline gives CDR1 ENHRY, CDR2 SYGVKD. This CDR3 comprises 12 residues. The CDR3 region is CAISGGGQPQPF. The CDR3 nucleotides read TGTGCCATCAGCGGCGGGGGGCAGCCCCAGCCTTTT.

Regarding this clonotype: A much larger clonotype is one base distant, so this may be a read error. The CDR3 DNA reads TGTGACAGCAGCCTGGCCGCCAACACTGAAGCTTTCTTT. The encoded protein is CDSSLAANTEAFF. V and J are TRBV3-1 and TRBJ1-1; D is uncertain. In germline, CDR1 is LGHDT, CDR2 YNNKEL (reference sequence). This CDR3 spans 13 amino acids.

The V call is TRBV27, the J call TRBJ2-3; D gene uncertain. The length of the CDR3 is 15 residues. Germline V gene data show CDR1 as MNHEY and CDR2 as SMNVEV (reference sequence). V was shortened by 7 bases and J by 0 bases, with 14 bases between the two germline ends. The CDR3 nucleotides read TGTGCCAGCACCCCCCGTCTAACCAGCACAGATACGCAGTATTTT. Residues: CASTPRLTSTDTQYF.

In its sample, this clonotype was seen many times. V is TRBV2 and J is TRBJ2-7, with a tentative D call TRBD1 (6 bases). The length of the CDR3 is 12 residues. Germline V gene data show CDR1 as SNHLY and CDR2 as FYNNEI. Trimming removed 6 bases at V and 5 bases at J, with 11 bases between. The CDR3 DNA follows: TGTGCCAGCAGAGTAACAGGGAACGAGCAGTACTTC. Translated: CASRVTGNEQYF.

DNA of the CDR3: TGTGCCAGCACGAGGGTGTTGGAAAATGAGCAGTTCTTC. Translated, it gives CASTRVLENEQFF. The chain combines TRBV7-9 with TRBJ2-1, with D perhaps matching TRBD2 (5 bases). This CDR3 comprises 13 residues. The V gene lost 7 bases and the J gene lost 7 bases, with 14 bases spanning the gap. CDR1 is SEHNR, CDR2 FQNEAQ, per germline (reference sequence).

This clonotype was detected many times. V gene TRBV29-1 combines with J gene TRBJ1-1, with TRBD1 identical over 9 bases. CDR3 length: 13 residues. The V gene's germline CDR1 is SQVTM and CDR2 ANQGSEA. After removal of 6 bases from V and 2 bases from J, the junction contained 4 bases not matched to a gene. The CDR3 spells CSVDTGGNTEAFF. CDR3 bases: TGCAGCGTAGATACAGGGGGCAACACTGAAGCTTTCTTT.

As to this clonotype: Given a much more abundant clone one base away, this may be a read error. J is TRBJ1-2 and V is TRBV7-2; 7 bases map to TRBD1. V was pared by 1 base and J by 8 bases, with 10 bases of the junction left unmatched. Germline loops: CDR1 SGHTA, CDR2 FQGNSA. CDR3 size: 15 residues. CDR3 coding DNA: TGTGCCAGCAGCTTAGAAACCGGGTCAGGGGGGGGCTACACCTTC. It codes for CASSLETGSGGGYTF.